The next 10 T cell receptor beta chains were all read from a single sample in a study of response to subunit inactivated influenza vaccine. One entry per CDR3 protein results from TCRdb running MiXCR on the RT-PCR reads. The sample yields fewer than 700,000 distinct CDR3 sequences, 13% seen once. The specimen was PBMCs from blood, collected 35 to 45 days after vaccination. Receptors were obtained from a man aged 45-65 years who received an inactivated influenza vaccine.

This clonotype was recorded many times. This chain links TRBV18 with TRBJ2-7, with a tentative D call TRBD2 (5 bases). CDR1 and CDR2 (germline): KGHSH, LQKENI. Deletions cut 2 bases from V and 6 bases from J, with 14 bases between. This CDR3 has 14 residues. CDR3 protein: CASSPEGFDREQYF. CDR3 coding DNA: TGTGCCAGCTCACCAGAGGGTTTTGACCGCGAGCAGTACTTC.

This clonotype occurred a few times. The chain links TRBV28 to TRBJ1-1; tentatively, D is TRBD1 (5 bases). Per germline, CDR1 MDHEN and CDR2 SYDVKM. Trimming shortened V by 3 bases and J by 8 bases, and 13 bases separated the two germline ends. The CDR3 runs to 13 residues. The CDR3 DNA is TGTGCCAGCAGTTTCGTCGGTCAGGGAGAAGCTTTCTTT. It is translated as CASSFVGQGEAFF.

The chain links TRBV6-1 to TRBJ1-4; D might be TRBD1 (6 bases). The CDR3 length is 15 residues. Germline V lookup: CDR1 MNHNS, CDR2 SASEGT. V shed 6 bases and J shed 3 bases, with 14 bases lying between them. CDR3 sequence reads: CASRVDRSPNEKLFF. The CDR3 DNA reads TGTGCCAGCAGAGTCGACAGGAGTCCTAATGAAAAACTGTTTTTT.

The chain couples TRBV28 to TRBJ2-4; maybe TRBD1 (6 bases). The CDR3 has 14 residues. Germline V lookup: CDR1 MDHEN, CDR2 SYDVKM. V dropped 2 bases and J dropped 6 bases, with 11 bases sitting between them. CDR3 nucleotide sequence: TGTGCCAGCAGTTTACTCAGGGGCTCAAACATTCAGTACTTC. Amino acids: CASSLLRGSNIQYF.

This clonotype was recorded a few times. V is TRBV7-2 and J is TRBJ2-3; 9 nucleotides match TRBD1. The J segment lost 3 bases and the V segment lost 0 bases, leaving 4 bases of the junction unmatched. The germline V gene encodes CDR1 SGHTA and CDR2 FQGNSA. The CDR3 has 16 residues. The CDR3 is CASSLAGTGRTDTQYF. In DNA form, the CDR3 reads TGTGCCAGCAGCTTAGCCGGGACAGGGAGAACAGATACGCAGTATTTT.

This clonotype was recorded a few times. The V call is TRBV7-2, the J call TRBJ1-1; 7 positions agree with TRBD1. The CDR3 has 14 amino acids. From germline, CDR1 is SGHTA and CDR2 FQGNSA. Trimming took 1 base from V and 5 from J; bases not matched to a gene: 4. The CDR3 coding sequence is TGTGCCAGCAGCTTAGAACAGGGGATAACTGAAGCTTTCTTT. Translated: CASSLEQGITEAFF.

This clonotype appeared many times. The CDR3 bases are TGCAGCGTTGAAGATCGGGGGGGGGAATCCTACAATGAGCAGTTCTTC. This sequence encodes CSVEDRGGESYNEQFF. The V and J genes are TRBV29-1 and TRBJ2-1; 8 bases fit TRBD2. Germline loops: CDR1 SQVTM, CDR2 ANQGSEA. Trimming took 0 bases from V and 1 from J; bases not matched to a gene: 5. This CDR3 has 16 amino acids.

This clonotype came up a few times. Sequence at one end of the junction differs from germline and may be a read error. DNA of the CDR3: TGTGCCAGCAGCCGCTACCGGGACAATCCATACTTC. Its protein product is CASSRYRDNPYF. This sequence joins TRBV7-9 and TRBJ2-1, with D perhaps matching TRBD1 (6 bases). The length of the CDR3 is 12 residues. Germline V gives CDR1 SEHNR, CDR2 FQNEAQ (reference sequence).

In its sample, this clonotype was seen many times. The rearrangement joins TRBV20-1 to TRBJ2-5, with a tentative D call TRBD1 (6 bases). The CDR3 is made up of 15 amino acids. CDR1 is DFQATT, CDR2 SNEGSKA, per germline (reference sequence). Trimming shortened V by 0 bases and J by 4 bases, and 15 bases separated the two germline ends. The CDR3 DNA follows: TGCAGTGCTAGAGATGGGGCAGGGGACCGAGAGACCCAGTACTTC. Its protein product is CSARDGAGDRETQYF.

This clonotype appeared a few times. The chain uses TRBV7-8 and TRBJ2-3, with D unresolved. CDR3 length equals 14 residues. Trimming removed 5 bases from V and 7 bases from J, with 16 bases in between. The germline V gene has CDR1 SGHVS and CDR2 FQNEAQ. Here the CDR3 reads CASSQVARAYTQYF. The CDR3 nucleotides read TGTGCCAGCAGCCAGGTAGCTAGGGCATATACGCAGTATTTT.